The 5 T cell receptor beta chains in this list originate from one sample, sequenced in a study of blood T cell repertoires in COVID-19. Assay used: immunoSEQ multiplex PCR; TCRdb lists only in-frame clones, some missing. The sample shows roughly 42,000 clones, around 89% of them seen only once. Sequencing was performed on peripheral blood. All receptors derive from a human donor in a cohort sampled during active COVID-19.

The chain uses TRBV6-2 or TRBV6-3 and TRBJ2-5, with 11 bases identical to TRBD2. This CDR3 region has 15 residues. CDR1 is MNHEY, CDR2 SVGEGT, per germline. V shed 5 bases, J shed 7 bases, and the junction held 9 bases outside the gene matches. The CDR3: CASSHGTSGSGTQYF. The CDR3 nucleotides are TGTGCCAGCAGTCACGGGACTAGCGGATCGGGGACCCAGTACTTC.

J is TRBJ2-2 and V is TRBV7-8; 10 bases align to TRBD1. The CDR3 runs to 15 residues. Germline CDR1 SGHVS, CDR2 FQNEAQ. The V segment lost 4 bases and the J segment 3 bases; nucleotides outside the gene matches: 2. CDR3 region: CASSSGTGDTGELFF. CDR3 DNA sequence: TGTGCCAGCAGCTCCGGGACAGGGGACACCGGGGAGCTGTTTTTT.

The rearrangement links TRBV28 to TRBJ1-6, with D uncertain. V was trimmed by 3 bases and J by 10 bases, leaving 13 bases between them. This CDR3 region has 14 residues. Per the germline V gene, CDR1 is MDHEN and CDR2 is SYDVKM. The CDR3 sequence is CASSFSHLLSPLHF. In DNA, the CDR3 is TGTGCCAGCAGTTTTAGCCACTTACTCTCACCCCTCCACTTT.

The chain links TRBV28 to TRBJ2-1; 7 nucleotides align to TRBD1. Germline-derived CDR1 and CDR2 are MDHEN and SYDVKM. The CDR3 sequence is 13 residues long. J gave up 4 bases and V 5 bases, and 2 bases lay outside the gene matches. The CDR3 sequence: CASSVRGYNEQFF. The CDR3 DNA reads TGTGCCAGCAGTGTCAGGGGGTACAATGAGCAGTTCTTC.

The chain carries TRBV11-2 and TRBJ1-2; D call uncertain. V shed 4 bases and J shed 7 bases, with 16 bases lying between them. This CDR3 is 14 amino acids long. CDR1 SGHAT and CDR2 FQNNGV come from the germline V gene. The CDR3 DNA reads TGTGCCAGCAGCTCTTCCCAAGGGAGGATTGGCTACACCTTC. Its protein product is CASSSSQGRIGYTF.